The clone carrying this TCR beta chain was counted many times. This specimen belongs to a study of identical twins. CDR3 size: 15 residues. CDR1 and CDR2 from the germline V gene are SGDLS and YYNGEE. Germline trimming cut 5 bases from V and 6 bases from J; bases unmatched to any gene: 9. TCRdb recomputed calls from the 5' RACE reads with MiXCR, one row per CDR3 protein. The sample has around 370,000 distinct CDR3 sequences, approximately 10% seen once. The V gene is TRBV9, the J gene TRBJ2-1; 9 nucleotides line up with TRBD2. The sequenced sample was naive T cells sorted from blood. The sequence was obtained from a woman in her fifties or sixties in good health. The CDR3, as DNA: TGTGCCAGCAGACCCTTGGGCGGGAGGGTCAATGAGCAGTTCTTC. It is translated as CASRPLGGRVNEQFF.